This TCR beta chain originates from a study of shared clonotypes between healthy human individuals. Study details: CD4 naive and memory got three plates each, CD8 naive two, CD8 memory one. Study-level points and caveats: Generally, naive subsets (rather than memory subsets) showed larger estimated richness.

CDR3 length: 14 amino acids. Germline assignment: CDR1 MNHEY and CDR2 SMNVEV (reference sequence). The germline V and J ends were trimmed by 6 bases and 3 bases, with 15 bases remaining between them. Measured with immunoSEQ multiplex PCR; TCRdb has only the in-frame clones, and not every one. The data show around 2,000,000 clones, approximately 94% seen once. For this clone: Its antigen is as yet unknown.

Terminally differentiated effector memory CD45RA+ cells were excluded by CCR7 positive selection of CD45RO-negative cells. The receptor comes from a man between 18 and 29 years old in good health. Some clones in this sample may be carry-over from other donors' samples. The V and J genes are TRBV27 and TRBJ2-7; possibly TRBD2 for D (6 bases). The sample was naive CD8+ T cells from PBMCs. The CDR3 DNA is TGTGCCAGCAGGGGGGAGGTTCCGGGCTACGAGCAGTACTTC. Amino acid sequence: CASRGEVPGYEQYF.